This T cell receptor beta chain was observed in a study of shared T cell receptors in the human thymus. Profiled with immunoSEQ multiplex PCR; TCRdb holds only in-frame clones, not every one. This table has about 400,000 clones, 95% appearing once. The CDR3 sequence is 15 residues long. Trimming removed 2 bases at V and 0 bases at J, with 5 bases between. Germline V gives CDR1 KGHSH, CDR2 LQKENI. This clone was recorded only once. The same CDR3 is also encoded by other DNA sequences in this sample. The sample was thymocytes. V and J are TRBV18 and TRBJ2-6; D is unresolved. This TCR was recovered from a human donor. CDR3 residues: CASSPTASGANVLTF. CDR3 in DNA: TGTGCCAGCTCACCAACAGCCTCTGGGGCCAACGTCCTGACTTTC.